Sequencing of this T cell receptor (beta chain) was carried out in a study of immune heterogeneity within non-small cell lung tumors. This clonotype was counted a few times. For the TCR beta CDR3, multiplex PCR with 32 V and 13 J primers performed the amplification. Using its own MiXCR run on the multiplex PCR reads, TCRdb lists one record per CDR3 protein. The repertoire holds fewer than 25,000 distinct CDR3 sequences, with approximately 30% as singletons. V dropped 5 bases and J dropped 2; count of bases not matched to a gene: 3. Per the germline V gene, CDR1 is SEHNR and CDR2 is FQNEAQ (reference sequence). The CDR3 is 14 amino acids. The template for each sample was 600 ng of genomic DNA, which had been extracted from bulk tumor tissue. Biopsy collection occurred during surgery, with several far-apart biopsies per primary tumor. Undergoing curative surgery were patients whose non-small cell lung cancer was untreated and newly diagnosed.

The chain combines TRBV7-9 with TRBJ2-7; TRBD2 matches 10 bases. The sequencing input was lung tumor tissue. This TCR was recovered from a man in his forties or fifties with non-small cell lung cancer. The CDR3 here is CASSPGLAPYEQYF. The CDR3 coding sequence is TGTGCCAGCAGCCCGGGACTAGCGCCCTACGAGCAGTACTTC.